This T cell receptor beta chain was documented in a study of blood T cell repertoires in COVID-19. The CDR3 runs to 15 residues. Germline assignment: CDR1 SGHTA and CDR2 FQGNSA. V gave up 1 base and J gave up 10 bases, with 14 bases separating them. Sequenced by immunoSEQ multiplex PCR; TCRdb stores in-frame clones only, minus some. The table includes more than 130,000 clones, around 80% detected once. Comment on this clone: Other nucleotide sequences from this sample produce the same CDR3.

This TCR came from a human donor in a cohort sampled during active COVID-19. The chain links TRBV7-2 to TRBJ1-6; D remains ambiguous. Material for sequencing was peripheral blood. The CDR3 nucleotides read TGTGCCAGCAGCTTAGAGGCGGGGTTCGGCTCACCCCTCCACTTT. Translated: CASSLEAGFGSPLHF. Using reference TRBV7-2 and TRBJ1-6 for the parts outside the CDR3, the full variable domain is GAGVSQSPSNKVTEKGKDVELRCDPISGHTALYWYRQSLGQGLEFLIYFQGNSAPDKSGLPSDRFSAERTGGSVSTLTIQRTQQEDSAVYLCASSLEAGFGSPLHFGNGTRLTVT.